This entry features one T cell receptor (beta chain) sequence. Its antigen is still unknown. Per-base quality was not reported, and no clone a single base away is much larger than it. The sample's treatment or condition label, decoded: around 19 received Ad26.COV2.S at low or high dose, single or two shots; several received placebo; per-sample allocation not given. Repertoires of vaccine and placebo recipients were sequenced from samples collected on day 63 after the first injection. Between 29 July and 7 August 2020, Cohort 1b enrolled about 27 adults aged 18-55 years at one site in Boston, USA. Ad26.COV2.S consisted of a replication-incompetent adenovirus type 26 vector by which a prefusion-stabilized SARS-CoV-2 spike protein from the original Wuhan strain was expressed. This record belongs to a study of Ad26.COV2.S vaccination and SARS-CoV-2 variants (TCRdb year 2021). Broadly, across the study: Donors in the vaccine arm were drawn from COV1001, a multicentre, randomized, double-blind, placebo-controlled phase I-IIa trial testing Ad26.COV2.S in healthy adults. Ad26.COV2.S was given intramuscularly at 5x10^10 or 1x10^11 viral particles, as a single shot or as two shots 56 days apart. Trial participants were randomized into five groups of five: low-dose or high-dose Ad26.COV2.S given once or twice, or placebo on both occasions. TCRbeta repertoire sequencing served as the tool for gauging how specific and how broad the SARS-CoV-2-reactive T cell receptors were following Ad26.COV2.S vaccination. Investigators remained blinded to trial group allocation during experiments and outcome assessment. A total of 32 samples were included in the TCR-sequenced set, comprising 19 Ad26.COV2.S vaccine recipients, 5 placebo recipients and 8 SARS-CoV-2 convalescent individuals.

The immunoSEQ Assay was the method used to sequence TCRbeta CDR3 regions. After extraction, genomic DNA underwent amplification by bias-controlled multiplex PCR, followed by high-throughput sequencing. Concerning the study's data processing: To quantify the absolute abundance of each unique TCRbeta CDR3 region, sequences were collapsed and filtered. Usable DNA was measured by amplifying reference genes present in all nucleated cells, and TCRbeta template counts were normalized to that usable DNA to estimate T cell fraction. Repertoire TCRs were annotated as SARS-CoV-2-specific by exact matching of V gene, CDR3 amino acid sequence and J gene to a known reactive TCR set. The reference SARS-CoV-2 TCR set was obtained from MIRA and was filtered for enrichment in COVID-19-positive ImmuneCODE repertoires, whereby public or cross-reactive TCRs were removed. Using the MIRA antigens, annotated TCRs were further analysed by specific ORF or by position within an ORF. Breadth was defined as annotated unique rearrangements over total unique productive rearrangements; depth was the summed frequency of those rearrangements. Two-sided Wilcoxon rank-sum tests were applied when comparing TCR breadth between groups. Here the immuneACCESS table is served through TCRdb, limited to in-frame sequences with V and J called. Missing clones are a known gap in these copies; in checked studies unresolved V genes cover under half, and the rest lacks a known reason. V, J and clone size were drawn from that table, and D and trimming were deduced from the DNA. In this sample the table shows about 370,000 clones, 75% to 90% of which occur a single time. The leading ten clones occupy about 2% of the sample.

What the work shows at the level of the full study, not this receptor alone: It was noted by the authors that total T cell responses may have been underestimated by the TCR breadth and depth analyses. The study was not powered to compare responses between vaccine doses or regimens. Vaccine and placebo recipients had comparable non-spike TCR breadth, which fits with the vaccine containing only spike. After vaccination, spike-specific CD8+ and CD4+ T cell responses were reported to show substantial breadth. Higher spike-specific TCR breadth was observed in Ad26.COV2.S recipients than in placebo recipients (P = 0.0014).

V drops 4 bases and J drops 4 bases, leaving 16 bases in between. From the cysteine through the phenylalanine, the CDR3 covers 16 amino acids. Of the read, only the CDR3 DNA is kept; its 48 bases are in frame from base 1. From a lookup of the germline V gene, CDR1 and CDR2 are WSHSY and SAAADI. The sample consisted of peripheral blood, taken in a trial of Ad26.COV2.S vaccine versus placebo. The chain couples TRBV10-2 to TRBJ2-2, and perhaps TRBD1 as D gene, on 6 matching bases. This TCR was sampled from a person aged 18-60 years who received the Ad26.COV2.S COVID-19 vaccine or a placebo. In nucleotide form, the sequence is TGCGCCAGCAGTGGTTACGGACAGAGATCCACCGGGGAGCTGTTTTTT. This translates into CASSGYGQRSTGELFF.